These T cell receptor beta chains were read from a single sample in a study of T cells after yellow fever vaccination. TCRdb passed the 5' RACE reads through MiXCR, listing each CDR3 protein once. The sample contains hundreds of thousands of distinct CDR3 sequences, 9% to 15% of which appear only once. The material was PBMCs, obtained on the day of the yellow fever booster vaccination. The receptor source for this set is a man aged 30 to 39 who received the YFV17D yellow fever vaccine. Both conserved end residues are part of each CDR3. Fields, in order: V gene, clone size, J gene, D gene, CDR3 protein, CDR3 DNA. D genes are given only for firm matches. Clone size is given for some rows only: seen once, a few or many times, or a class if the clone is expanded.

TRBV18	-	TRBJ2-1	TRBD2	CASSLKGLAGVIGNEQFF	TGTGCCAGCTCACTTAAGGGACTAGCGGGAGTAATTGGTAATGAGCAGTTCTTC
TRBV12-3/TRBV12-4	many	TRBJ2-7	-	CASSLGTFSEQYF	TGTGCCAGCAGTTTAGGGACGTTTAGTGAGCAGTACTTC
TRBV7-2	-	TRBJ1-5	-	CASSFGPPNQPQHF	TGTGCCAGCAGCTTTGGGCCCCCAAATCAGCCCCAGCATTTT
TRBV24-1	few	TRBJ2-3	TRBD2	CATSDRTSGTADTQYF	TGTGCCACCAGTGATCGGACTAGCGGGACTGCAGATACGCAGTATTTT
TRBV5-1	few	TRBJ2-1	-	CASSFDPTSSYNEQFF	TGCGCCAGCAGCTTTGATCCAACCTCGTCCTACAATGAGCAGTTCTTC
TRBV7-2	many	TRBJ2-4	-	CASSLIPGIQYF	TGTGCCAGCAGCTTAATACCGGGAATTCAGTACTTC
TRBV7-2	-	TRBJ2-1	TRBD2	CASSLGGTRGNEQFF	TGTGCCAGCAGCTTAGGCGGGACTAGGGGAAATGAGCAGTTCTTC
TRBV15	-	TRBJ2-3	-	CATSRQGPGTDTQYF	TGTGCCACCAGCAGACAGGGTCCCGGCACAGATACGCAGTATTTT
TRBV6-1	-	TRBJ1-6	TRBD1	CASRSGTGDNSPLHF	TGTGCCAGCAGAAGCGGGACAGGAGATAATTCACCCCTCCACTTT
TRBV20-1	-	TRBJ2-7	-	CSASNQQGKYEQYF	TGCAGTGCTAGTAACCAGCAGGGTAAATACGAGCAGTACTTC
TRBV20-1	-	TRBJ2-1	TRBD2	CSALGRERGNEQFF	TGCAGTGCTCTGGGGAGGGAGCGCGGGAATGAGCAGTTCTTC
TRBV5-1	many	TRBJ2-5	-	CASSLAGREETQYF	TGTGCCAGCAGCTTAGCAGGACGGGAGGAGACCCAGTACTTC
TRBV21-1	-	TRBJ2-5	-	CARSFNRVQETQYF	TGTGCCAGATCCTTTAATAGGGTCCAAGAGACCCAGTACTTC
TRBV20-1	-	TRBJ2-5	TRBD2	CSASAGTSGTLGMETQYF	TGCAGTGCTAGTGCCGGGACTAGCGGGACCCTTGGTATGGAGACCCAGTACTTC
TRBV20-1	-	TRBJ1-4	-	CCASAQGLTFGREKLFF	TGCTGTGCTAGTGCCCAGGGGTTAACCTTCGGACGGGAAAAACTGTTTTTT
TRBV30	-	TRBJ2-2	-	CAFHRVGELFF	TGTGCCTTCCATAGAGTTGGGGAGCTGTTTTTT
TRBV20-1	few	TRBJ2-7	-	CSAPMGHSEQYF	TGCAGTGCCCCAATGGGCCATAGCGAGCAGTACTTC
TRBV6-1	once	TRBJ2-1	-	CASSGQGHYEQFF	TGTGCCAGCAGTGGGCAGGGCCACTACGAGCAGTTCTTC
TRBV5-1	-	TRBJ2-3	TRBD2	CASSLAGTSGGTDTQYF	TGCGCCAGCAGCTTGGCTGGGACTAGCGGGGGCACAGATACGCAGTATTTT
TRBV5-4	-	TRBJ2-5	TRBD1	CASSGTEPQETQYF	TGTGCCAGCAGCGGGACAGAACCACAAGAGACCCAGTACTTC
TRBV7-2	few	TRBJ2-7	TRBD1	CASSIGQGRGEQYF	TGTGCCAGCAGCATAGGACAGGGGCGGGGCGAGCAGTACTTC
TRBV28	few	TRBJ2-7	TRBD2	CASTLYSSGSHEQYF	TGTGCCAGCACTCTTTACTCTAGCGGGAGCCACGAGCAGTACTTC
TRBV7-2	few	TRBJ2-7	-	CASWGWGDKSYEQYF	TGTGCCAGCTGGGGGTGGGGGGATAAAAGCTACGAGCAGTACTTC
TRBV12-3/TRBV12-4	few	TRBJ2-5	TRBD1	CASSNTGAQETQYF	TGTGCCAGCAGCAACACAGGGGCCCAAGAGACCCAGTACTTC
TRBV10-3	-	TRBJ2-1	TRBD2	CAIRESGRGDNEQFF	TGTGCCATCCGTGAAAGCGGGAGAGGGGACAATGAGCAGTTCTTC
TRBV12-3/TRBV12-4	-	TRBJ2-7	TRBD2	CASSFSGTTSYEQYF	TGTGCCAGCAGCTTCTCCGGGACTACCTCCTACGAGCAGTACTTC
TRBV6-5	few	TRBJ2-5	-	CASSYAGEETQYF	TGTGCCAGCAGTTACGCAGGGGAGGAGACCCAGTACTTC
TRBV5-4	-	TRBJ2-5	TRBD1	CASSLGGGAFPETQYF	TGTGCCAGCAGCTTGGGAGGGGGCGCTTTTCCAGAGACCCAGTACTTC